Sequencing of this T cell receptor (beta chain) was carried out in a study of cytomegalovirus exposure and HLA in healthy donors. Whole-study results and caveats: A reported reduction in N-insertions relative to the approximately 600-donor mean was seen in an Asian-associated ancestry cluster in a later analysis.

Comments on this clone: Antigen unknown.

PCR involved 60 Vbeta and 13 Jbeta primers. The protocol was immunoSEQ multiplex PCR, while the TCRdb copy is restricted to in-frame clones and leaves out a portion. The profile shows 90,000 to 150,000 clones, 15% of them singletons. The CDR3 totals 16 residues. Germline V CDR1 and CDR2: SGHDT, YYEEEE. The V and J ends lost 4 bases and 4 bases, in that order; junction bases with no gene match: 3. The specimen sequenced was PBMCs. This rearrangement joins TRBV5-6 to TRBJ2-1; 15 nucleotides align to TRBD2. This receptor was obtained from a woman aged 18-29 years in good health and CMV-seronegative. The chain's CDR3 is CASSRGLAGGYNEQFF. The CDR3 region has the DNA TGTGCCAGCAGCCGCGGACTAGCGGGAGGGTACAATGAGCAGTTCTTC.